This entry lists 2 T cell receptor beta chains sequenced from one sample in a study of blood T cell repertoires in COVID-19. This table comes from immunoSEQ multiplex PCR, and its TCRdb copy is limited to in-frame clones, with some not included. The sample records more than 110,000 clones, roughly 90% being singletons. Material: PBMCs or T cells enriched from blood (not recorded which). The receptors derive from a man aged 50 to 59 who had recovered from COVID-19.

The rearrangement uses TRBV27 and TRBJ1-1; maybe TRBD1 (5 bases). This CDR3 has 16 amino acids. Germline loops: CDR1 MNHEY, CDR2 SMNVEV (reference sequence). V lost 7 bases, J lost 3 bases, and 21 bases lay in between. Here the CDR3 reads CASTPRQGFIDTEAFF. The CDR3 DNA reads TGTGCCAGCACCCCCCGGCAGGGCTTCATTGACACTGAAGCTTTCTTT.

The rearrangement uses TRBV5-5 and TRBJ2-7, with 7 nucleotides matching TRBD2. The CDR3 covers 16 residues. Unmatched junction bases numbered 14, after V lost 4 bases and J lost 4 bases. Per germline, CDR1 SGHKS and CDR2 YYEKEE (reference sequence). CDR3 amino acids: CASSPFASGKGYEQYF. The CDR3 DNA reads as TGTGCCAGCAGCCCCTTCGCAAGCGGGAAGGGGTACGAGCAGTACTTC.